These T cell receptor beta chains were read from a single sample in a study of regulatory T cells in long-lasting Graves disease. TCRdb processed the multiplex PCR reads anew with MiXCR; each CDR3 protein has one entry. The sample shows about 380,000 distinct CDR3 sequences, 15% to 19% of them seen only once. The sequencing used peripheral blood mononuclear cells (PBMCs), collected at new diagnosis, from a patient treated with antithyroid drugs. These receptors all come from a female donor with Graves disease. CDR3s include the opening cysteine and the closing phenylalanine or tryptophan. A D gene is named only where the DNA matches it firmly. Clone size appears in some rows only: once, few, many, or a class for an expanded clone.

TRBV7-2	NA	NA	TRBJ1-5	TGTGCCAGCAGCTTAGGGGCTATTGGCAATCAGCCCCAGCATTTT	CASSLGAIGNQPQHF
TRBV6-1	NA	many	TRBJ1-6	TGTGCCAGCAGACTCGGGCTGGGGGATTCACCCCTCCACTTT	CASRLGLGDSPLHF
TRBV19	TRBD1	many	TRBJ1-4	TGTGCCAGTAGCGGGACAGCAACTAATGAAAAACTGTTTTTT	CASSGTATNEKLFF
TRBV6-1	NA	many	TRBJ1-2	TGTGCCAGCTGCCCCGCTAACTATGGCTACACCTTC	CASCPANYGYTF
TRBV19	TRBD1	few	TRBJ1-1	TGTGCCAGTACCACGGACAGGGGCACTGAAGCTTTCTTT	CASTTDRGTEAFF
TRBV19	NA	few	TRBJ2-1	TGTGCCAGTAGTATTGTGGCCGTGGTCTCCTACAATGAGCAGTTTTTC	CASSIVAVVSYNEQFF
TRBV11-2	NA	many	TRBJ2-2	TGTGCCAGCAGCTTAGACGGGAGAACCGGGGAGCTGTTTTTT	CASSLDGRTGELFF
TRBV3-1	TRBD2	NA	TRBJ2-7	TGTGCCAGCAGCCAAGGCGGGGGGGCGCACGAGCAGTACTTC	CASSQGGGAHEQYF
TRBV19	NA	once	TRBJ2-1	TGTGCCAGTAGTATAGTCCCTGAAAATGAGCAGTTCTTC	CASSIVPENEQFF
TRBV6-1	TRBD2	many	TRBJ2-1	TGTGCCAGCAGGGGACTAGCGGGAGGGCCAGGTGAGCAGTTCTTC	CASRGLAGGPGEQFF
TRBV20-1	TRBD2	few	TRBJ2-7	TGCAGTGCTAGAGATCTGCTAGCGGGGGCCTCCTACGAGCAGTACTTC	CSARDLLAGASYEQYF
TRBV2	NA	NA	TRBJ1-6	TGTGCCAGCAGTGACAGGGCCCATAATTCACCCCTCCACTTT	CASSDRAHNSPLHF
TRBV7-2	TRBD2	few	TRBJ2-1	TGTGCCAGCACCCTACTGGGGGGGGGTAGCGGCTCCTACAATGAGCAGTTCTTC	CASTLLGGGSGSYNEQFF
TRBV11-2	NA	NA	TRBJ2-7	TGTGCCAGCAGCCGATCTTCTACAGCATACCCCGGGGGCGAGCAGTACTTC	CASSRSSTAYPGGEQYF
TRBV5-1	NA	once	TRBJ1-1	TGCGCCAGCAGCTTGGTTTGGGAAAGTGGCACTGAAGCTTTCTTT	CASSLVWESGTEAFF
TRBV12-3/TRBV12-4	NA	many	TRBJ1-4	TGTGCCAGCACCCCGGGGTATGGTAATGAAAAACTGTTTTTT	CASTPGYGNEKLFF
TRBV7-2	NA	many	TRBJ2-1	TGTGCCAGCAGTCAAATAGGGACTCTTCACAATGAGCAGTTCTTC	CASSQIGTLHNEQFF
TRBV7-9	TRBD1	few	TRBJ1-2	TGTGCCAGCAGCCCCCATGACAGGGGCAAATTGGACTATGGCTACACCTTC	CASSPHDRGKLDYGYTF
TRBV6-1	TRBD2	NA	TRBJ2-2	TGTGCCAGTAGCGGGAGAACCACCGGGGAGCTGTTTTTT	CASSGRTTGELFF
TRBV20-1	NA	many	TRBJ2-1	TGCAGTGCTAGCGCCCCAACAGGATATAGAATCGATGAGCAGTTCTTC	CSASAPTGYRIDEQFF
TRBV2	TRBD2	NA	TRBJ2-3	TGTGCCAGCAGGGCCTGGCGGGGGGACACAGATACGCAGTATTTT	CASRAWRGDTDTQYF
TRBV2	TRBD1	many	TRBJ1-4	TGTGCCAGCAGTGAATCTGTACAGGGGAATGAAAAACTGTTTTTT	CASSESVQGNEKLFF
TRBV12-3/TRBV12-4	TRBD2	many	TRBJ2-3	TGTGCCAGCAGACTAGCGGGGGGGCCTCCAGATACGCAGTATTTT	CASRLAGGPPDTQYF
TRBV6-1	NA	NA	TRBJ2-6	TGTGCCAGCAGCAGATCAGATCCCAGCTCTGGGGCCAACGTCCTGACTTTC	CASSRSDPSSGANVLTF